This TCR beta chain is drawn from a study of response to subunit inactivated influenza vaccine. General study findings and limits: Few new T cells, the authors suggested, are recruited by each seasonal influenza vaccination.

This clonotype has more than one count but fewer than ten. The antigen is undetermined. Losses at the gene ends were 4 bases for V and 7 bases for J; bases not matched to a gene: 6. CDR3 size: 14 residues. Germline CDR1 MNHEY, CDR2 SVGAGI. TCRdb ran MiXCR on the RT-PCR reads and lists one entry per CDR3 protein. In the table there are roughly 570,000 distinct CDR3 sequences, around 15% of which are singletons. Material: PBMCs from blood, obtained 11 to 12 days after vaccination. The chain combines TRBV6-5 with TRBJ1-4; 7 bases are a match to TRBD1. This clonotype originated in a man aged 50 to 60 who received an inactivated influenza vaccine. CDR3 in DNA: TGTGCCAGCAGTTTCAGGGGGGGCGGTGAAAAACTGTTTTTT. Its protein is CASSFRGGGEKLFF.